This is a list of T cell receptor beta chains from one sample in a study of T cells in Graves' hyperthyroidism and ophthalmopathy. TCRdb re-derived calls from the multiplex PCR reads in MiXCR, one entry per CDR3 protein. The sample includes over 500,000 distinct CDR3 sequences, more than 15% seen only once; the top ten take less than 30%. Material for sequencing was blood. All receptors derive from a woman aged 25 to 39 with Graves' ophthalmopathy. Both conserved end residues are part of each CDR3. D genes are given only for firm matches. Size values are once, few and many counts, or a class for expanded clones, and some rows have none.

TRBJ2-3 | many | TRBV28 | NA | TGTGCCAGCAGTTTGGGGGACTGGGCTAGCACAGATACGCAGTATTTT | CASSLGDWASTDTQYF
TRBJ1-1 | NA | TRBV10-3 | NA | TGTGCCATCAGTGAGTCCCCAGGGAAGGGCGGGTTTACTGAAGCTTTCTTT | CAISESPGKGGFTEAFF
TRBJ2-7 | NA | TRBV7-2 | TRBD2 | TGTGCCAGCAGCTGGCGTAGCGGGAGTTCCTACGAGCAGTACTTC | CASSWRSGSSYEQYF
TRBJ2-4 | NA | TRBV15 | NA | TGTGCCACCAGCAGAGACCGGGAAGTCAAAAACATTCAGTACTTC | CATSRDREVKNIQYF
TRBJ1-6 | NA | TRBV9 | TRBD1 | TGTGCCAGCAGCGTCTCCGGGACAGGGAATTCACCCCTCCACTTT | CASSVSGTGNSPLHF
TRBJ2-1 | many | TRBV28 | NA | TGTGCCAGCAGTATCACGGAGCAGATCAATGAGCAGTTCTTC | CASSITEQINEQFF
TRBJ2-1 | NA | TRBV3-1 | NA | TGTGCCAGCAGCCAAGATCCCCCCGGCGGGCAGTTCTTC | CASSQDPPGGQFF
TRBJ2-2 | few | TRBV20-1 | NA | TGCAGTGCTAAGGGGGACTTTCTCACCGGGGAGCTGTTTTTT | CSAKGDFLTGELFF
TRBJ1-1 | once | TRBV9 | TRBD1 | TGTGCCAGCAGCCCCGGGGACAGGCCGAACACTGAAGCTTTCTTT | CASSPGDRPNTEAFF
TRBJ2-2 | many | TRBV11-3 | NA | TGTGCCAGCAGCCATGGACCGATCAGGGGCACCGGGGAGCTGTTTTTT | CASSHGPIRGTGELFF
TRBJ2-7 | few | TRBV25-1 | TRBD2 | TGTGCCAGCAGTAAGACTAGCGGGGGACCTGGCTCCTACGAGCAGTACTTC | CASSKTSGGPGSYEQYF
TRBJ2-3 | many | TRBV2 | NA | TGTGCCAGCAGTGACAGCTATTTCCTAACAGATACGCAGTATTTT | CASSDSYFLTDTQYF
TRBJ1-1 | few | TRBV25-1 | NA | TGTGCCAGCAGTGAATGGGGCCGCGACACTGAAGCTTTCTTT | CASSEWGRDTEAFF
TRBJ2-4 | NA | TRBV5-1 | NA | TGCGCCAGCAGCCTAGACCTGAGGGCCAAAAACATTCAGTACTTC | CASSLDLRAKNIQYF
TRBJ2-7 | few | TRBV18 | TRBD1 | TGTGCCAGCTCACTTAGACCGGGACAGGGGGCGAACGAGCAGTACTTC | CASSLRPGQGANEQYF
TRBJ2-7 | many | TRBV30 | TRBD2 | TGTGCCTGGAGTGTTGAGGGGACTACCTACGAGCAGTACTTC | CAWSVEGTTYEQYF
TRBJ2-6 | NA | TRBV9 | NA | TGTGCCAGCAGCGTAGGCGGCGCTGGGGCCAACGTCCTGACTTTC | CASSVGGAGANVLTF
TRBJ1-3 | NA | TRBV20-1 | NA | TGCAGTGCTAGAGATCTGGCAGAGAGAAACACCATATATTTT | CSARDLAERNTIYF
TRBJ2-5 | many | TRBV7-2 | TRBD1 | TGTGCCAGCAGCTTACTGGGACAGCAAGAGACCCAGTACTTC | CASSLLGQQETQYF